The rows below give T cell receptor beta chains drawn from one sample of a study of blood T cell repertoires in COVID-19. Data came from immunoSEQ multiplex PCR; TCRdb stores just in-frame clones and leaves some out. The sample contains roughly 90,000 clones, 70% to 90% of which appear only once. Sample: peripheral blood. Receptor source: a human donor in a cohort sampled during active COVID-19. Both conserved end residues are part of each CDR3. The D gene is left open where the match is weak. Only some rows state a clone size, as once, few, many or a class for expanded clones.

-	TRBV19	TRBD1	TRBJ2-7	TGTGCCAGTAGTGAACAGGGACAGCCAGGCCACGAGCAGTACTTC	CASSEQGQPGHEQYF
-	TRBV6-1	TRBD2	TRBJ2-7	TGTGCCAGCAGTGAATGGGGGGGAAGGCCCCCCTACGAGCAGTACTTC	CASSEWGGRPPYEQYF
-	TRBV6-2/TRBV6-3	-	TRBJ2-5	TGTGCCAGCAGTCCCGGGCCATCGGCGGGGTACCAAGAGACCCAGTACTTC	CASSPGPSAGYQETQYF
-	TRBV2	TRBD2	TRBJ2-5	TGTGCCAGCAGCCCTCCGGGACTAGCAAAGACCCAGTACTTC	CASSPPGLAKTQYF
-	TRBV7-9	TRBD1	TRBJ2-3	TGTGCCAGCAGCGGACAGGGACGGGACACAGATACGCAGTATTTT	CASSGQGRDTDTQYF
-	TRBV3-1/TRBV3-2	TRBD2	TRBJ2-7	TGTGCCAGCAGCCGCATCCCCGCGGGGGCCTACGAGCAGTACTTC	CASSRIPAGAYEQYF
-	TRBV9	TRBD2	TRBJ2-7	TGTGCCAGCAGCGACGGGACTAGCGGATACGAGCAGTACTTC	CASSDGTSGYEQYF
-	TRBV10-2	TRBD1	TRBJ1-5	TGCGCCAGCAGTCAGGGGGCGCAGATTAGCAATCAGCCCCAGCATTTT	CASSQGAQISNQPQHF
-	TRBV5-4	TRBD1	TRBJ2-5	TGTGCCAGCAGCCTGCCAGGGGGCATCGGAGAGACCCAGTACTTC	CASSLPGGIGETQYF
-	TRBV24-1	TRBD1	TRBJ2-3	TGTGCCACCAGTGACCACGGACAGGGGCTTGGCACAGATACGCAGTATTTT	CATSDHGQGLGTDTQYF
once	TRBV15	TRBD2	TRBJ2-3	TGTGCCACCAGCTACGGGACTAGCGGGAGATTAGATACGCAGTATTTT	CATSYGTSGRLDTQYF
once	TRBV28	-	TRBJ1-6	TGTGCCAGCAGTTTAATCGGGACAAATTCACCCCTCCACTTT	CASSLIGTNSPLHF
many	TRBV4-2	-	TRBJ2-6	TGTGCCAGCAGACCGGGACATTCCGTCTCTGGGGCCAACGTCCTGACTTTC	CASRPGHSVSGANVLTF
many	TRBV5-6	-	TRBJ2-7	TGTGCCAGCAGCTTCGACGGGTGGGACGAGCAGTACTTC	CASSFDGWDEQYF
-	TRBV12-5	TRBD2	TRBJ2-7	TGTGCTAGTGGTATCCGGGGGGTCGAGCAGTACTTC	CASGIRGVEQYF
-	TRBV30	-	TRBJ2-3	TGTGCCTGTTTGTTGAGGGAATCAGATACGCAGTATTTT	CACLLRESDTQYF
-	TRBV6-5	-	TRBJ1-3	TGTGCCAGCGGCCGGGAGAGCTCTGGAAACACCATATATTTT	CASGRESSGNTIYF
-	TRBV25-1	-	TRBJ1-2	TGTGCCAGCAGTGAAGGGGCAGGCTATGGCTACACCTTC	CASSEGAGYGYTF
-	TRBV30	TRBD2	TRBJ2-7	TGTGCCTGGAGCGCCGGGAGGGAGCAGTACTTC	CAWSAGREQYF
-	TRBV9	TRBD2	TRBJ2-7	TGTGCCAGCAGCGTAGGTCTAGCGGGGAGCTACGAGCAGTACTTC	CASSVGLAGSYEQYF
few	TRBV29-1	TRBD1	TRBJ1-2	TGCAGCGTTGACGGGGGACCGGGACAGTCCTATGGCTACACCTTC	CSVDGGPGQSYGYTF
-	TRBV18	-	TRBJ1-1	TGTGCCAGCTCGGTGGACAGTAGAGGCACTGAAGCTTTCTTT	CASSVDSRGTEAFF
-	TRBV19	-	TRBJ2-3	TGTGCCAGCGCCCGCGGGTGGGCAGATACGCAGTATTTT	CASARGWADTQYF
-	TRBV28	-	TRBJ2-2	TGTGCCAGCAGTTTACAGGGAGGTCCCGGGGAGCTGTTTTTT	CASSLQGGPGELFF
-	TRBV6-1	TRBD2	TRBJ2-1	TGTGCCAGCAGTGAAATGCTAGCGGGAGTCCTCAATGAGCAGTTCTTC	CASSEMLAGVLNEQFF
-	TRBV4-1	TRBD2	TRBJ2-3	TGCGCCGCTTCCCCTGGCGGGGGTATCACAGATACGCAGTATTTT	CAASPGGGITDTQYF
medium-sized	TRBV6-2/TRBV6-3	-	TRBJ2-7	TGTGCCAGCAGTTCCCTCGGACGGGGGGAGCAGTACTTC	CASSSLGRGEQYF
-	TRBV24-1	-	TRBJ1-6	TGTTTACCTCATGAGGGCAGGTTGGAGAATTCACCCCTCCACTTT	CLPHEGRLENSPLHF
-	TRBV5-5	TRBD1	TRBJ1-4	TGTGCCAGCAGCTACAGGGGGCAGGCTAATGAAAAACTGTTTTTT	CASSYRGQANEKLFF
-	TRBV5-1	-	TRBJ2-2	TGCGCCAGCAGCTTTGGGGGCCCCGGGGAGCTGTTTTTT	CASSFGGPGELFF
-	TRBV30	TRBD1	TRBJ2-7	TGTGCCTGGGACCGGGACAGGGCCTCCTACGAGCAGTACTTC	CAWDRDRASYEQYF
-	TRBV7-2	-	TRBJ1-2	TGTGCCAGCAGCCTTGGGCCGGCCCTCTATGGCTACACCTTC	CASSLGPALYGYTF
-	TRBV3-1/TRBV3-2	-	TRBJ2-7	TGTGCCAGCAGCCAAGGGGGGGGGACACCAGCGACCTACGAGCAGTACTTC	CASSQGGGTPATYEQYF
-	TRBV30	TRBD1	TRBJ1-5	TGTGCCTGGAGTGTACGGGACAGGGTGAATCAGCCCCAGCATTTT	CAWSVRDRVNQPQHF
-	TRBV4-2	TRBD2	TRBJ2-3	TGTGCCAGCAGCCAAGATCCCGCTAGCGGGATTAGCACAGATACGCAGTATTTT	CASSQDPASGISTDTQYF
-	TRBV10-3	-	TRBJ2-3	TGTGCCATCGGGGGCGGGGGTGGCACAGATACGCAGTATTTT	CAIGGGGGTDTQYF
-	TRBV11-3	-	TRBJ2-2	TGTGCCAGCAGCTTGTCCGGGTCAAACACCGGGGAGCTGTTTTTT	CASSLSGSNTGELFF
once	TRBV14	-	TRBJ2-1	TGTGCCAGCAGCCGGGTGCCTGGCTCGGGGAATGAGCAGTTCTTC	CASSRVPGSGNEQFF
-	TRBV6-6	TRBD2	TRBJ2-1	TGTGCCAGCGGCAGCGGGAGCTCCTACAATGAGCAGTTCTTC	CASGSGSSYNEQFF
-	TRBV19	-	TRBJ2-7	TGTGCCAGTAGTCCCTTCGTTCGGGGATACGAGCAGTACTTC	CASSPFVRGYEQYF
-	TRBV5-1	-	TRBJ2-2	TGCGCCAGCAGCTTGTTAGCCCGGACGAACACCGGGGAGCTGTTTTTT	CASSLLARTNTGELFF
-	TRBV6-5	TRBD1	TRBJ1-1	TGTGCCAGCAGGCTCGGGACAGAGAACACTGAAGCTTTCTTT	CASRLGTENTEAFF
-	TRBV4-1	TRBD2	TRBJ2-3	TGCGCCAGCAGCCAGGACTACGCTTCAGCGGGAGGGCCGGGAGATACGCAGTATTTT	CASSQDYASAGGPGDTQYF
-	TRBV14	-	TRBJ2-2	TGTGCCAGCAGCCCCTCGGGGGAGCTGTTTTTT	CASSPSGELFF
once	TRBV11-2	TRBD1	TRBJ1-2	TGTGCCAGCAGCCCCTTCGATGGGACAGACCACTATGGCTACACCTTC	CASSPFDGTDHYGYTF
-	TRBV5-4	-	TRBJ2-7	TGTGCCAGCAGCTTGGTTGACAGAACCTACGAGCAGTACTTC	CASSLVDRTYEQYF
-	TRBV6-1	-	TRBJ1-1	TGTGCCAGCAGTGAGGGCAGGGGACAAGCTTTCTTT	CASSEGRGQAFF